The 27 T cell receptor beta chains reported below all come from one sample, sequenced in a study of long-term antiretroviral therapy in people with HIV. At the survey level, the v3.0 immunoSEQ assay was run. Sequencing was performed with immunoSEQ multiplex PCR; in TCRdb, only in-frame clones are kept and a portion is missing. The repertoire includes just under 35,000 clones, 70% to 90% of them detected once, and more than 4.5% sits in the top ten. The starting material was unsorted PBMCs, obtained approximately 2.7 years before starting antiretroviral therapy. These TCRs come from a woman aged 25 to 39 with HIV.

The chain uses TRBV28 and TRBJ1-3; D not certain. The CDR3 has 15 amino acids. Germline V gives CDR1 MDHEN, CDR2 SYDVKM. Trimming took off 5 bases at V and 0 bases at J, with 11 bases between the two ends. In DNA form, the CDR3 reads TGTGCCAGCAGTCCGACTAGTAGCTCTGGAAACACCATATATTTT. This codes for CASSPTSSSGNTIYF.

The chain links TRBV28 to TRBJ1-5, with 9 bases fitting TRBD1. V gave up 5 bases and J gave up 2 bases; unmatched junction bases: 7. The CDR3 covers 16 residues. Germline V CDR1 and CDR2: MDHEN, SYDVKM. In nucleotides, the CDR3 is TGTGCCAGCAGTCCCGGACAGGGGAGGGGCAATCAGCCCCAGCATTTT. As protein: CASSPGQGRGNQPQHF.

The chain recombines TRBV7-9 with TRBJ2-2; the match to TRBD2 covers 7 bases. V lost 2 bases to trimming and J lost 7 bases; unmatched junction nucleotides: 7. The CDR3 sequence is 15 residues long. CDR1 and CDR2 from the germline V gene are SEHNR and FQNEAQ (reference sequence). CDR3 loop: CASSLSAGEGGELFF. DNA for the CDR3: TGTGCCAGCAGCTTATCGGCGGGGGAAGGCGGGGAGCTGTTTTTT.

The chain is built from TRBV5-1 and TRBJ1-1, with TRBD1 as a possible D gene (6 bases). Trimming removed 1 base from V and 6 bases from J, with 10 bases in between. CDR3 length: 13 amino acids. CDR1 and CDR2 from the germline V gene are SGHRS and YFSETQ. The chain's CDR3 is CASSLKSGAEAFF. CDR3 DNA sequence: TGCGCCAGCAGCTTGAAATCAGGGGCTGAAGCTTTCTTT. The full variable domain, in which reference TRBV5-1 and TRBJ1-1 provide the parts outside the CDR3, is KAGVTQTPRYLIKTRGQQVTLSCSPISGHRSVSWYQQTPGQGLQFLFEYFSETQRNKGNFPGRFSGRQFSNSRSEMNVSTLELGDSALYLCASSLKSGAEAFFGQGTRLTVV.

The rearrangement links TRBV2 to TRBJ2-7, with 12 positions matching TRBD1. V lost 5 bases to trimming and J lost 0 bases; unmatched junction nucleotides: 2. Germline V gene data show CDR1 as SNHLY and CDR2 as FYNNEI. The CDR3 is 15 amino acids. The CDR3 here is CASSPGQGASYEQYV. CDR3 in DNA: TGTGCCAGCAGTCCGGGACAGGGGGCCTCCTACGAGCAGTACGTC.

The V and J genes are TRBV4-1 and TRBJ1-3, with D possibly being TRBD1 (6 bases). Trimming removed 0 bases from V and 0 bases from J, with 9 bases in between. Germline values: CDR1 MGHRA, CDR2 YSYEKL. The length of the CDR3 is 16 residues. For the CDR3, the DNA is TGCGCCAGCAGCCAAGATCCAGGGGTCTCTGGAAACACCATATATTTT. This sequence encodes CASSQDPGVSGNTIYF.

The gene calls are TRBV10-1 and TRBJ2-2; no reliable D call. Trimming removed 8 bases from V and 4 bases from J, with 14 bases in between. The CDR3 sequence is 14 residues long. Germline V gene lookup returns CDR1 WNHNN and CDR2 SYGVQD (reference sequence). The CDR3, as DNA: TGCGCCAGCTCCCCGCCGGGTAGCACCGGGGAGCTGTTTTTT. Translation: CASSPPGSTGELFF.

J is TRBJ2-2 and V is TRBV19; 7 nucleotides line up with TRBD1. The CDR3 is 14 amino acids. V dropped 3 bases and J dropped 6; count of bases not matched to a gene: 4. The germline gives CDR1 LNHDA, CDR2 SQIVND (reference sequence). CDR3 nucleotide sequence: TGTGCCAGTAGTATCCCCCAGGGGGCCGGGGAGCTGTTTTTT. This sequence encodes CASSIPQGAGELFF.

The rearrangement uses TRBV10-3 and TRBJ1-1; 7 bases agree with TRBD1. V shed 5 bases, J shed 0 bases, and the junction held 9 bases outside the gene matches. The CDR3 consists of 16 residues. Germline CDR1 and CDR2: ENHRY and SYGVKD. Written as DNA, the CDR3 is TGTGCCATCAGTCTCGGACAGGCTGGTTTGAACACTGAAGCTTTCTTT. Residues: CAISLGQAGLNTEAFF.

The rearrangement uses TRBV4-1 and TRBJ1-6, with 7 positions matching TRBD1. The CDR3 length is 19 residues. Per the germline V gene, CDR1 is MGHRA and CDR2 is YSYEKL. V shed 0 bases, J shed 1 base, and the junction held 9 bases outside the gene matches. The CDR3 protein is CASSQDIRGLKSYNSPLHF. The CDR3 coding sequence is TGCGCCAGCAGCCAAGATATAAGGGGGCTCAAGTCCTATAATTCACCCCTCCACTTT.

The chain couples TRBV4-1 to TRBJ1-2, with TRBD1 identical over 8 bases. The V and J ends lost 1 base and 2 bases, in that order; junction bases with no gene match: 3. In germline, CDR1 is MGHRA, CDR2 YSYEKL. The length of the CDR3 is 15 residues. As DNA, the CDR3 is TGCGCCAGCAGCCAAGGGACAGGGTGGAACTATGGCTACACCTTC. Encoded protein: CASSQGTGWNYGYTF.

The chain uses TRBV4-2 and TRBJ1-1; D remains ambiguous. This CDR3 comprises 16 residues. CDR1 and CDR2 from the germline V gene are LGHNA and YNFKEQ. Trimming removed 2 bases from V and 4 bases from J, with 17 bases in between. The CDR3 is CASSQQFTGSSTEAFF. The CDR3 bases are TGTGCCAGCAGCCAACAGTTCACCGGGTCGAGCACTGAAGCTTTCTTT.

V and J are TRBV7-2 and TRBJ2-1; 16 bases align to TRBD2. The CDR3 totals 19 residues. V gave up 5 bases and J gave up 1 base; unmatched junction bases: 8. Germline V gene sequence: CDR1 SGHTA, CDR2 FQGNSA. CDR3: CASSTPGTSGGASYNEQFF. The CDR3 DNA reads TGTGCCAGCAGCACGCCCGGGACTAGCGGGGGGGCGTCCTACAATGAGCAGTTCTTC.

A single count supports this clone. The chain uses TRBV7-3 and TRBJ1-3, with 7 positions matching TRBD1. The junction had 2 bases not matched to a gene; V was cut back by 6 bases and J by 0 bases. The CDR3 covers 14 residues. CDR1 SGHTA and CDR2 FQGTGA come from the germline V gene. The CDR3 nucleotides read TGTGCCAGCAGTACAGGGGACTCTGGAAACACCATATATTTT. It encodes CASSTGDSGNTIYF.

J is TRBJ1-1 and V is TRBV20-1, with unresolved D. V lost 3 bases and J lost 2, with 4 bases in between. Germline CDR1 reads DFQATT; CDR2 reads SNEGSKA (reference sequence). There are 11 residues in the CDR3. CDR3 residues: CSASFNTEAFF. In DNA, the CDR3 is TGCAGTGCTAGCTTCAACACTGAAGCTTTCTTT.

This clone was observed a few times. This sequence joins TRBV27 and TRBJ2-2, with D possibly being TRBD1 (6 bases). The CDR3 loop spans 12 amino acids. Trimming took off 5 bases at V and 5 bases at J, with 6 bases between the two ends. Germline loops: CDR1 MNHEY, CDR2 SMNVEV (reference sequence). CDR3 loop: CASSGQTGELFF. DNA of the CDR3: TGTGCCAGCAGTGGACAGACCGGGGAGCTGTTTTTT.

This chain connects TRBV7-9 to TRBJ1-4, with D uncertain. Germline CDR1 SEHNR, CDR2 FQNEAQ (reference sequence). The CDR3 loop spans 16 amino acids. V was pared by 5 bases and J by 4 bases, with 17 bases between. CDR3 protein: CASSPGRGGSNEKLFF. The CDR3 DNA reads as TGTGCCAGCAGCCCCGGCCGGGGAGGGAGTAATGAAAAACTGTTTTTT.

This clone came up a few times. This chain joins TRBV5-6 and TRBJ1-1; no definite D call. The CDR3 has 12 amino acids. V lost 4 bases and J 5 bases, leaving 9 bases between the germline ends. Looked up from germline, CDR1 is SGHDT and CDR2 is YYEEEE. CDR3 nucleotide sequence: TGTGCCAGCAGCCATGTCCCAACTGAAGCTTTCTTT. It translates to CASSHVPTEAFF. Combining the CDR3 with reference TRBV5-6 and TRBJ1-1 gives the whole variable domain DAGVTQSPTHLIKTRGQQVTLRCSPKSGHDTVSWYQQALGQGPQFIFQYYEEEERQRGNFPDRFSGHQFPNYSSELNVNALLLGDSALYLCASSHVPTEAFFGQGTRLTVV.

This clone occurred a few times. The chain links TRBV6-1 to TRBJ2-2, with TRBD1 matching over 7 bases. Germline values: CDR1 MNHNS, CDR2 SASEGT. V dropped 2 bases and J dropped 7; count of bases not matched to a gene: 13. CDR3 length: 17 residues. The CDR3 is CASSEYGSGGAFGELFF. For the CDR3, the DNA is TGTGCCAGCAGTGAATACGGGTCAGGGGGAGCATTCGGGGAGCTGTTTTTT.

V gene TRBV29-1 combines with J gene TRBJ1-2, with 9 bases lining up with TRBD1. From germline, CDR1 is SQVTM and CDR2 ANQGSEA. The V gene end was trimmed by 4 bases and the J gene end by 3 bases; junction bases not matched to a gene: 3. The CDR3 has 13 amino acids. The CDR3 DNA reads as TGCAGCGTTGGGTGGGACAGGGACTATGGCTACACCTTC. Amino acids: CSVGWDRDYGYTF.

The rearrangement uses TRBV6-6 and TRBJ2-1; D uncertain. V was cut by 8 bases and J by 6 bases, with 14 bases left in between. Germline CDR1 MNHNY, CDR2 SVGAGI (reference sequence). This CDR3 is built from 13 residues. CDR3 loop: CASLFMPGNEQFF. The CDR3 nucleotides are TGTGCCAGCCTCTTCATGCCAGGCAATGAGCAGTTCTTC.

This rearrangement joins TRBV30 to TRBJ1-3; D gene ambiguous. CDR3 size: 14 residues. Per germline, CDR1 GTSNPN and CDR2 SVGIG (reference sequence). Trimming stripped 0 bases from V and 1 base from J, with 7 bases between. The CDR3 DNA reads TGTGCCTGGAGTGTTGGGAGTTCTGGAAACACCATATATTTT. Protein product: CAWSVGSSGNTIYF.

The chain is built from TRBV4-1 and TRBJ2-3; D unresolved. The CDR3 spans 14 residues. Germline assignment: CDR1 MGHRA and CDR2 YSYEKL. Trimming cost V 1 base and J 1 base, with 6 bases left between them. The CDR3 sequence is CASSQAGRTDTQYF. DNA for the CDR3: TGCGCCAGCAGCCAAGCCGGACGCACAGATACGCAGTATTTT.

The chain recombines TRBV14 with TRBJ1-3; 10 nucleotides align to TRBD1. The CDR3 sequence is 15 residues long. Germline trimming cut 4 bases from V and 2 bases from J; bases unmatched to any gene: 2. CDR1 is SGHDN and CDR2 is FVKESK in the germline V gene. The DNA for the CDR3 is TGTGCCAGCAGCCGCGGACAGGGGGCTGGAAACACCATATATTTT. Protein sequence: CASSRGQGAGNTIYF. Filled out from reference TRBV14 and TRBJ1-3, the complete variable domain reads EAGVTQFPSHSVIEKGQTVTLRCDPISGHDNLYWYRRVMGKEIKFLLHFVKESKQDESGMPNNRFLAERTGGTYSTLKVQPAELEDSGVYFCASSRGQGAGNTIYFGEGSWLTVV.

The CDR3: CASSRDSILNEKLFF. The CDR3 DNA reads TGTGCCAGCAGCAGAGACAGTATCCTGAATGAAAAACTGTTTTTT. The rearrangement links TRBV7-9 to TRBJ1-4; tentatively, D is TRBD1 (5 bases). The V gene's germline CDR1 is SEHNR and CDR2 FQNEAQ (reference sequence). Trimming cost V 5 bases and J 5 bases, with 15 bases left between them. The CDR3 totals 15 residues.

The V call is TRBV9, the J call TRBJ2-5; 7 nucleotides match TRBD2. There are 15 residues in the CDR3. The germline gives CDR1 SGDLS, CDR2 YYNGEE. V lost 6 bases, J lost 5 bases, and 13 bases stayed unmatched. As DNA, the CDR3 is TGTGCCAGCACTCTAGGGGTAGCCGGGAGGGAGACCCAGTACTTC. Translated: CASTLGVAGRETQYF.

This clone was detected only a few times. V gene TRBV6-5 combines with J gene TRBJ2-7, with 7 bases matching TRBD1. Trimming took 4 bases from V and 3 from J; bases not matched to a gene: 6. CDR1 is MNHEY, CDR2 SVGAGI, per germline. There are 14 residues in the CDR3. The CDR3, as DNA: TGTGCCAGCAGTTCCTGGCAGGGGGTCTACGAGCAGTACTTC. Its translation is CASSSWQGVYEQYF.